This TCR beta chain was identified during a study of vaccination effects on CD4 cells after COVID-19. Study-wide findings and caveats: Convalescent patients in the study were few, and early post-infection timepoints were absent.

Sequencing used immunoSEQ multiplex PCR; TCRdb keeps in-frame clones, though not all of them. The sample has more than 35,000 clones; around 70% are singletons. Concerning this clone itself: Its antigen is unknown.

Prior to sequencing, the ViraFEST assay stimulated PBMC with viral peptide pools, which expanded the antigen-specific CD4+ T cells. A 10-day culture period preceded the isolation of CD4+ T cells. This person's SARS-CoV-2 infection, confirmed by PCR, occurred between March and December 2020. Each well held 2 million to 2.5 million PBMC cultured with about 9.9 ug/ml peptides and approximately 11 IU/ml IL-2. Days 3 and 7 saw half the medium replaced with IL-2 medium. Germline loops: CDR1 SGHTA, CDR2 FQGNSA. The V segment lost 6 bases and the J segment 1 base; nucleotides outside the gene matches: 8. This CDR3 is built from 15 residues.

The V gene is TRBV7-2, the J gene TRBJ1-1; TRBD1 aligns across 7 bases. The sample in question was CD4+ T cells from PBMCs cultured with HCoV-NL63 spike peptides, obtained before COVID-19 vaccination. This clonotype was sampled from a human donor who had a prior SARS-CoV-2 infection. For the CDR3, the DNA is TGTGCCAGCAGGGCCTTTGGGACAGCGAACACTGAAGCTTTCTTT. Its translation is CASRAFGTANTEAFF.